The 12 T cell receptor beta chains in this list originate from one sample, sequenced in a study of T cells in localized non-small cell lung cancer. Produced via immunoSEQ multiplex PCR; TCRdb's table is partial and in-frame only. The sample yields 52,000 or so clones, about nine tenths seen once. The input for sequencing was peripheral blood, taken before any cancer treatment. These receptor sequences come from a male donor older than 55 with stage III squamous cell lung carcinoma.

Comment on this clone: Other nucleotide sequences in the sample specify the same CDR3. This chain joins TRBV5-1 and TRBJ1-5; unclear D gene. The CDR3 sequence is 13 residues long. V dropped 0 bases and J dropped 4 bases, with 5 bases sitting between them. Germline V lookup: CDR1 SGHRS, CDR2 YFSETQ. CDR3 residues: CASSLGQNQPQHF. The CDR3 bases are TGCGCCAGCAGCTTGGGTCAGAATCAGCCCCAGCATTTT.

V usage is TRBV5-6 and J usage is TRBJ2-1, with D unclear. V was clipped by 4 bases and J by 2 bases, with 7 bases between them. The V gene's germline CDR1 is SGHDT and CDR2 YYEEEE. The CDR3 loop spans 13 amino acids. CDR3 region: CASSQDAYNEQFF. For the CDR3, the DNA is TGTGCCAGCAGCCAGGACGCCTACAATGAGCAGTTCTTC.

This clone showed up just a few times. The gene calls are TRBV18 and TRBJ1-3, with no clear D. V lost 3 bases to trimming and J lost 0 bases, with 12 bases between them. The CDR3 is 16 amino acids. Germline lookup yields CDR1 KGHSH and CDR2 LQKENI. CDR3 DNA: TGTGCCAGCTCACCGGACCGCCCGACCTCTGGAAACACCATATATTTT. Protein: CASSPDRPTSGNTIYF.

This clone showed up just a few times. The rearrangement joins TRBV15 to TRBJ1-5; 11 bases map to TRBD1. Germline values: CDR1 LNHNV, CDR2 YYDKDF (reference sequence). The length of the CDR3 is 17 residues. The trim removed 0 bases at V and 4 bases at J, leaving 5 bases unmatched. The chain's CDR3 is CATSRDRGTGGNQPQHF. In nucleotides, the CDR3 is TGTGCCACCAGCAGAGATAGGGGGACAGGGGGAAATCAGCCCCAGCATTTT.

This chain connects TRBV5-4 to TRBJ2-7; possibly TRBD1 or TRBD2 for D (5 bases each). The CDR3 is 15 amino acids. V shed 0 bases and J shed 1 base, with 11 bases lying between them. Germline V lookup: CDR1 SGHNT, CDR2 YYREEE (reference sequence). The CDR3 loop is CASSLAGGLSYEQYF. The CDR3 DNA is TGTGCCAGCAGCTTGGCTGGGGGTTTATCCTACGAGCAGTACTTC. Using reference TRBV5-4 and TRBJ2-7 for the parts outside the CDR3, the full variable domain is ETGVTQSPTHLIKTRGQQVTLRCSSQSGHNTVSWYQQALGQGPQFIFQYYREEENGRGNFPPRFSGLQFPNYSSELNVNALELDDSALYLCASSLAGGLSYEQYFGPGTRLTVT.

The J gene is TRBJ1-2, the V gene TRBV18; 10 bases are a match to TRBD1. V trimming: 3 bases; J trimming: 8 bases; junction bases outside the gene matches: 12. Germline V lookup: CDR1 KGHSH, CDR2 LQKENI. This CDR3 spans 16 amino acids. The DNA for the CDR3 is TGTGCCAGCTCACCGCCGACAGGGGGCGCATCTCGAGGCTACACCTTC. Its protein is CASSPPTGGASRGYTF.

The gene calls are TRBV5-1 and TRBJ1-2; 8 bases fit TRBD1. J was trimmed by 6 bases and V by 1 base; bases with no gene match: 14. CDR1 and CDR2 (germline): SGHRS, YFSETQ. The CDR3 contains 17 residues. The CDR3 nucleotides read TGCGCCAGCAGCTTGTCGCCCCGACAGGGGAGTCTAAATGGCTACACCTTC. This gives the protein CASSLSPRQGSLNGYTF.

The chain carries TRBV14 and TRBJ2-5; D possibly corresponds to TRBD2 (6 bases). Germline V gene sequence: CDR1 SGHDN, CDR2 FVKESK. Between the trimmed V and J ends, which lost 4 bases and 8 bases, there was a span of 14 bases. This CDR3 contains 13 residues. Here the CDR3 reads CASSRGVQATQYF. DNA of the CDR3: TGTGCCAGCAGCCGCGGGGTCCAAGCTACCCAGTACTTC.

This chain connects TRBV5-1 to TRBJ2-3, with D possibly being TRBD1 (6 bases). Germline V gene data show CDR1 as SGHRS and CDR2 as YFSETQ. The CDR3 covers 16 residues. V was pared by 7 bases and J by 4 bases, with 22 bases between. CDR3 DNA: TGCGCCAGCCGAATACAGGGCGGGTCGCGGTCAGATACGCAGTATTTT. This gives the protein CASRIQGGSRSDTQYF.

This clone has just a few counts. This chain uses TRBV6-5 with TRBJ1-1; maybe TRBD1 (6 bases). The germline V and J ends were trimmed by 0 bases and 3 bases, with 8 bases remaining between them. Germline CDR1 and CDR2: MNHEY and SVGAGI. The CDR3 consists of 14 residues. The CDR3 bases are TGTGCCAGCAGTTACTCGAGGGGGGACACTGAAGCTTTCTTT. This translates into CASSYSRGDTEAFF.

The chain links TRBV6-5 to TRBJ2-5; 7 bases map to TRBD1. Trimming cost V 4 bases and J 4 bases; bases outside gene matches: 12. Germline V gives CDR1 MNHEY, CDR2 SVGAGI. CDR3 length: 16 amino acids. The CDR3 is CASSSMYRGAGETQYF. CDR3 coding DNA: TGTGCCAGCAGTTCGATGTACAGGGGCGCGGGAGAGACCCAGTACTTC.

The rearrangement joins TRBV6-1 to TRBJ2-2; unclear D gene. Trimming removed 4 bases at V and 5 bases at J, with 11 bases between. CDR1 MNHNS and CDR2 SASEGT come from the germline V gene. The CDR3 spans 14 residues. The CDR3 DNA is TGTGCCAGCAGTGTTAGGGATGAGACCGGGGAGCTGTTTTTT. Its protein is CASSVRDETGELFF.